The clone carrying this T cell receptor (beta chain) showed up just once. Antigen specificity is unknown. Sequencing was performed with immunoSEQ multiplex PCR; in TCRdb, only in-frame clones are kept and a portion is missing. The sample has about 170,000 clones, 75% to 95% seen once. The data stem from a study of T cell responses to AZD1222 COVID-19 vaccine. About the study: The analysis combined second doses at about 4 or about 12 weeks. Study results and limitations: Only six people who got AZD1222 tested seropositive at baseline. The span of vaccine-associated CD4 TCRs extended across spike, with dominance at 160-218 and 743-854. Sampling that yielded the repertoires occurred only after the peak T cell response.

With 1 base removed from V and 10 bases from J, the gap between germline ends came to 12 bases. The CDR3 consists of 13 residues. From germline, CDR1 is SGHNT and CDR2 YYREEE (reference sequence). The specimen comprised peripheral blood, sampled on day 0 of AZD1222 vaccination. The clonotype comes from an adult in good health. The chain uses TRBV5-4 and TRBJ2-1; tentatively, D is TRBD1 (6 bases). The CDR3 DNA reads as TGTGCCAGCAGCTTGACAGGGCTCCGGGAGCAGTTCTTC. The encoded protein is CASSLTGLREQFF. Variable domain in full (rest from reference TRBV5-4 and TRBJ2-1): ETGVTQSPTHLIKTRGQQVTLRCSSQSGHNTVSWYQQALGQGPQFIFQYYREEENGRGNFPPRFSGLQFPNYSSELNVNALELDDSALYLCASSLTGLREQFFGPGTRLTVL.